This TCR beta chain appears in the sequencing data of a study of blood T cell repertoires in COVID-19 (dated by TCRdb to the early 2020s). Context from the whole study: Collaborator samples came from the United States, Italy and Spain and covered acute and convalescent phases of COVID-19. The material from the prospective study consisted of cDNA or gDNA derived from T cells, B-cell-depleted T cells, or PBMCs. Subjects who had been exposed to COVID-19, were actively infected with it, or had recovered from it provided the deeply sampled blood TCRbeta repertoires that made up the dataset. The repertoires were made available in a free public database intended to serve as a resource for research on the immune response to SARS-CoV-2. Samples were obtained from the ongoing ImmuneRACE study (first 160 participants) and from 950 to 1,500 subjects provided by 6 global collaborators. Nearly every sample came with metadata listing a de-identified subject ID, COVID-19 status, age in years and sex. Where HLA class I and class II types were available, the types were taken from metadata supplied by the sample provider, not from assay-based typing.

What the work shows at the level of the full study, not this receptor alone: How much clinical and demographic metadata was included differed by source and by participant, and the metadata was provided uncurated.

The immunoSEQ Assay, a bias-controlled multiplex PCR, was used to amplify TCRbeta CDR3 regions from genomic DNA. Per the source publication's procedure: The number of nucleated cells in each sample was estimated from the amplification of reference gene primers within the assay. To quantify the absolute abundance of each unique TCRbeta CDR3 rearrangement, sequence reads were collapsed and filtered. For each sample, productive Simpson clonality was calculated as the square root of Simpson's diversity index across productive rearrangements. What TCRdb holds here is the immuneACCESS table cut down to in-frame rearrangements. Part of the clones is not present; checked against another copy, under half of the missing clones reflect an unresolved V gene, and the others are unexplained. Clonal size and the V and J genes are those of that table, whereas D and trimming came from the DNA. The sample yields 350,000 or so clones; around 86% were counted once. The ten largest clones add up to approximately 4.6% of the sample.

As encoded in the germline V gene (reference sequence), CDR1 is MNHEY while CDR2 is SMNVEV. The junction shows trimming of 3 bases on V and 0 bases on J, plus 3 bases between the germline ends. The CDR3 starts with the cysteine, ends with the phenylalanine, and has 13 residues. Only the CDR3 portion is preserved as DNA: 39 bases, with reading frame beginning at the first base. Concerning this clone itself: It lacks a known antigen. Within one base of it there is no much larger clone, and no base qualities were kept.

Participants in the prospective study were aged 18 to 89 years, lived in about two dozen United States geographic areas, and enrolled through a virtual design. Cohort assignment in the prospective study relied on participant-reported clinical history from a screening survey and a study questionnaire. Mobile phlebotomists in the prospective study collected whole blood, serum and a nasopharyngeal or oropharyngeal swab from every participant. Prospective study participants could optionally give additional blood draws and questionnaires over an approximately two-month period. Before DNA extraction, blood samples from the prospective study were shipped at room temperature or frozen.

The sample was PBMCs or T cells enriched from blood (not recorded which). This TCR was sampled from a woman aged 40 to 50 with acute COVID-19. The chain uses TRBV27 and TRBJ1-5; no confident D gene assignment can be made. The CDR3 reads CASSLSSNQPQHF. The nucleotides are TGTGCCAGCAGTTTGAGTAGCAATCAGCCCCAGCATTTT.